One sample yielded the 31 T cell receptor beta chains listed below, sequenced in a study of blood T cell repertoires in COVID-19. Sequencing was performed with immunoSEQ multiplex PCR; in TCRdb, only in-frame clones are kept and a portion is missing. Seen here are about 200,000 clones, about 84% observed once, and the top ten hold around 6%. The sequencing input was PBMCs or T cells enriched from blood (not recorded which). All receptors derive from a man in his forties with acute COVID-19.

The CDR3 bases are TGTGCCAGCAGCAGCGGACAGGGTAAGCAGTTCTTC. It is translated as CASSSGQGKQFF. The chain combines TRBV25-1 with TRBJ2-1; the match to TRBD1 covers 8 bases. The CDR3 length is 12 residues. The J segment lost 11 bases and the V segment lost 6 bases, leaving 6 bases of the junction unmatched. Germline CDR1 reads MGHDK; CDR2 reads SYGVNS.

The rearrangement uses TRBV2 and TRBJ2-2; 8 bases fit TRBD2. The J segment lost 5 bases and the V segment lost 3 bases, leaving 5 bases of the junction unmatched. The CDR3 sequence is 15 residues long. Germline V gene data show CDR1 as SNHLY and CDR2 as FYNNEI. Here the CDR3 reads CASSDEVAGTGELFF. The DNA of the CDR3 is TGTGCCAGCAGTGACGAGGTAGCGGGGACCGGGGAGCTGTTTTTT.

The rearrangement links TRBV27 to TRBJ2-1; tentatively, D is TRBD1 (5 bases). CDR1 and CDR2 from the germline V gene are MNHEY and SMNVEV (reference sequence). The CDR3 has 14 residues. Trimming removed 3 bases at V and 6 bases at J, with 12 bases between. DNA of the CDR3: TGTGCCAGCAGTTTCCAGGCAGGGCCCAATGAGCAGTTCTTC. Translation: CASSFQAGPNEQFF.

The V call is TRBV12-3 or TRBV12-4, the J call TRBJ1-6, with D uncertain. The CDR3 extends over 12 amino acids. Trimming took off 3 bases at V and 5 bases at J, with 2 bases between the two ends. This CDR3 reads CASSFNNSPLHF. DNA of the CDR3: TGTGCCAGCAGTTTCAATAATTCACCCCTCCACTTT.

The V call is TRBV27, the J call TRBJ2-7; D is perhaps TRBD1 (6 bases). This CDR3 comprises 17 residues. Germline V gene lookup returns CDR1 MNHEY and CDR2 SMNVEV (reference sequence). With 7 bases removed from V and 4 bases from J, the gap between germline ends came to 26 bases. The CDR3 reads CASKTRTRGSGGYEQYF. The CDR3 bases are TGTGCCAGCAAAACACGAACCAGGGGCAGCGGAGGATACGAGCAGTACTTC.

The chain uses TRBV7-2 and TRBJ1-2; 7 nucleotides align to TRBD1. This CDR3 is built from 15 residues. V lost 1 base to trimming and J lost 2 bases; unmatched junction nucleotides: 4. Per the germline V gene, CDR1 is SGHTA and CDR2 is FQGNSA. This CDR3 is CASSLVRGQNYGYTF. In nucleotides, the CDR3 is TGTGCCAGCAGCTTAGTTAGGGGGCAAAACTATGGCTACACCTTC.

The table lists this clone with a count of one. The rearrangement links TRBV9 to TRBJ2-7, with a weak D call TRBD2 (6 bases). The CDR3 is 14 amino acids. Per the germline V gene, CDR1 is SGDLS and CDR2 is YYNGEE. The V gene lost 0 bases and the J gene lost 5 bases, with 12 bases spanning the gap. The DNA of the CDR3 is TGTGCCAGCAGCGTAGGGAGACTAGTAGACGAGCAGTACTTC. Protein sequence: CASSVGRLVDEQYF.

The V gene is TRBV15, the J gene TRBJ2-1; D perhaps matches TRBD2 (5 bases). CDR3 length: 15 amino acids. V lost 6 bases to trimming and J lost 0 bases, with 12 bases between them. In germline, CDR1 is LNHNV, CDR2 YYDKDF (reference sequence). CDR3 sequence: CATSEDSFSYNEQFF. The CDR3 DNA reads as TGTGCCACCAGTGAGGACTCTTTCTCCTACAATGAGCAGTTCTTC.

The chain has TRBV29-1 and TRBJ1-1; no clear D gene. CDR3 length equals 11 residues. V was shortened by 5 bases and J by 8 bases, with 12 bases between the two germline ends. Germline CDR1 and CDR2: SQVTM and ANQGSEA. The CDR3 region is CSVLSDREAFF. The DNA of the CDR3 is TGCAGCGTTTTAAGCGACCGGGAAGCTTTCTTT. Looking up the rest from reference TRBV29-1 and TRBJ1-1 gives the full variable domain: SAVISQKPSRDICQRGTSLTIQCQVDSQVTMMFWYRQQPGQSLTLIATANQGSEATYESGFVIDKFPISRPNLTFSTLTVSNMSPEDSSIYLCSVLSDREAFFGQGTRLTVV.

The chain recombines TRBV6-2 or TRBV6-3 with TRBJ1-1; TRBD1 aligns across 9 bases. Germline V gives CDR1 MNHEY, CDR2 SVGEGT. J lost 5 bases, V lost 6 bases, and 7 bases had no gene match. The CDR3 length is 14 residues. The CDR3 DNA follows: TGTGCCAGCAGCCCGGGACAGGGTTGGACTGAAGCTTTCTTT. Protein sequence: CASSPGQGWTEAFF.

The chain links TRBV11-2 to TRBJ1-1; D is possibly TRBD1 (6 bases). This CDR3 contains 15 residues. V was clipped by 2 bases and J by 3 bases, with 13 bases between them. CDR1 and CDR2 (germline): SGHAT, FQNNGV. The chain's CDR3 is CASSLTSGGDTEAFF. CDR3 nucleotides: TGTGCCAGCAGCTTAACCTCTGGGGGCGACACTGAAGCTTTCTTT.

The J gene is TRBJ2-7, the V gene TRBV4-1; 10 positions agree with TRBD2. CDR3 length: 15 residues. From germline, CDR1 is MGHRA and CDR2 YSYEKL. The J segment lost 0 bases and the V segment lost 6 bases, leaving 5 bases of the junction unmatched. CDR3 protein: CASRPSGGSSYEQYF. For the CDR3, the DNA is TGCGCCAGCAGGCCTAGCGGGGGTAGCTCCTACGAGCAGTACTTC.

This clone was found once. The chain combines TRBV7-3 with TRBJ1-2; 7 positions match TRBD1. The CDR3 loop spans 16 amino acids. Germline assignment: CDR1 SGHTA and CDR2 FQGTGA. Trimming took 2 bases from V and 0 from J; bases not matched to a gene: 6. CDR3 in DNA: TGTGCCAGCAGCTTATGCCAGGGGGTGACTAACTATGGCTACACCTTC. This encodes CASSLCQGVTNYGYTF.

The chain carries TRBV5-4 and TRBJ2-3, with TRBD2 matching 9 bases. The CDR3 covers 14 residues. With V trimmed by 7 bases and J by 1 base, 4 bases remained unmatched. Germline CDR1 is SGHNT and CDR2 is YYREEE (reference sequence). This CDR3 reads CASGGGAGTDTQYF. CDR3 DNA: TGTGCCAGCGGCGGGGGGGCCGGCACAGATACGCAGTATTTT.

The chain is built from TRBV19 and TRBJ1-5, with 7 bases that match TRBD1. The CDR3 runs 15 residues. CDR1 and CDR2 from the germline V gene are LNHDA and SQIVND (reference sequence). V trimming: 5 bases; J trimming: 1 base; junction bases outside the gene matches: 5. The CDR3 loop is CASSPTGTSNQPQHF. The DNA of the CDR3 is TGTGCCAGTAGTCCGACAGGGACCAGCAATCAGCCCCAGCATTTT.

The chain's CDR3 is CSVEDRAGVSYEQYF. In nucleotides, the CDR3 is TGCAGCGTTGAAGATAGGGCAGGGGTATCCTACGAGCAGTACTTC. This rearrangement joins TRBV29-1 to TRBJ2-7, with D possibly matching TRBD1 (6 bases). Trimming removed 0 bases at V and 1 base at J, with 13 bases between. From germline, CDR1 is SQVTM and CDR2 ANQGSEA. The CDR3 is 15 residues long.

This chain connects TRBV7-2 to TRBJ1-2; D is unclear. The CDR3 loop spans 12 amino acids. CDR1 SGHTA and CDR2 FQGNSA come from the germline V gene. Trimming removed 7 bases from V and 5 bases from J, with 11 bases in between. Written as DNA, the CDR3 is TGTGCCAGCACCGACGGGATGTATGGCTACACCTTC. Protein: CASTDGMYGYTF.

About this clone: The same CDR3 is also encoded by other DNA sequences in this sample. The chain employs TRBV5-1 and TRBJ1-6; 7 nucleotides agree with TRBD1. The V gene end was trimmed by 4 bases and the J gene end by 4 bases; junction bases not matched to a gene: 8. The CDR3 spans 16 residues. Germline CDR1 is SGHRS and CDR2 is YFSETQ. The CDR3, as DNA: TGCGCCAGCAGCCCCCGGGACAGCAGTTATAATTCACCCCTCCACTTT. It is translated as CASSPRDSSYNSPLHF.

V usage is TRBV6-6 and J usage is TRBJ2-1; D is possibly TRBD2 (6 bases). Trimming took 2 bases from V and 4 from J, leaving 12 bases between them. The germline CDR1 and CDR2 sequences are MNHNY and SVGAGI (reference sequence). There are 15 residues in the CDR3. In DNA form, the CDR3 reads TGTGCCAGCAGTTACACGGGAGTCCCTTACAATGAGCAGTTCTTC. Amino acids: CASSYTGVPYNEQFF.

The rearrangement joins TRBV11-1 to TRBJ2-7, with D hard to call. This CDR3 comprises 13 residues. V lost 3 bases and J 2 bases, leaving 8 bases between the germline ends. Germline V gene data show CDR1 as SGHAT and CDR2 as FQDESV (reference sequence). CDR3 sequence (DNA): TGTGCCAGCAGCTTTAGTCTAACCTACGAGCAGTACTTC. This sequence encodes CASSFSLTYEQYF.

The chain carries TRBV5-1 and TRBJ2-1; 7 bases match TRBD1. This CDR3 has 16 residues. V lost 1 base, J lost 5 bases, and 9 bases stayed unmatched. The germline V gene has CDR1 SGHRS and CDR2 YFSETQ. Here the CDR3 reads CASSLFSTGHDNEQFF. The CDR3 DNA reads TGCGCCAGCAGCTTGTTTTCGACAGGGCATGACAATGAGCAGTTCTTC.

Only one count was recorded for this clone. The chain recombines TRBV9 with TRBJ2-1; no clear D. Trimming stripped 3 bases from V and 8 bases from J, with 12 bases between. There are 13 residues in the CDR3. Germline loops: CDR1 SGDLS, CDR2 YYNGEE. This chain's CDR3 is CASSGGTTDEQFF. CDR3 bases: TGTGCCAGCAGCGGAGGAACTACCGATGAGCAGTTCTTC.

CDR3 protein: CASSSNRYLANVLTF. The CDR3 DNA sequence: TGTGCCAGCAGCTCGAACCGTTATCTAGCCAACGTCCTGACTTTC. The genes are TRBV11-2 and TRBJ2-6, with unresolved D. The CDR3 length is 15 residues. V was clipped by 4 bases and J by 7 bases, with 14 bases between them. Germline-derived CDR1 and CDR2 are SGHAT and FQNNGV.

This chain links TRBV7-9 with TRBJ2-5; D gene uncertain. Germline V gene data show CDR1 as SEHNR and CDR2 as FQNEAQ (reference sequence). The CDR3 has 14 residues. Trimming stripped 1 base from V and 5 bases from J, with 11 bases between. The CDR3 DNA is TGTGCCAGCAGCTTAGATAACTACTCGGAGACCCAGTACTTC. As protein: CASSLDNYSETQYF.

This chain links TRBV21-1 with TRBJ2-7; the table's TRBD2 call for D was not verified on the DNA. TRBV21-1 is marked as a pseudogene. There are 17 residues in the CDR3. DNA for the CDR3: TGTGCCAGCAGCAAAGATCCGGGACTAGCGGGAGACGGCGAGCAGTACTTC. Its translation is CASSKDPGLAGDGEQYF.

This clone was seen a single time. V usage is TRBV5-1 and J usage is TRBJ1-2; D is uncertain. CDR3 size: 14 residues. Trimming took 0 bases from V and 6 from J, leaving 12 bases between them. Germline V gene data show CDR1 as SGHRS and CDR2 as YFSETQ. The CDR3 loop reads CASSLARARDGYTF. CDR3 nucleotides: TGCGCCAGCAGCTTGGCCCGGGCGAGGGATGGCTACACCTTC. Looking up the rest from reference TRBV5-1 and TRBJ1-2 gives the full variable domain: KAGVTQTPRYLIKTRGQQVTLSCSPISGHRSVSWYQQTPGQGLQFLFEYFSETQRNKGNFPGRFSGRQFSNSRSEMNVSTLELGDSALYLCASSLARARDGYTFGSGTRLTVV.

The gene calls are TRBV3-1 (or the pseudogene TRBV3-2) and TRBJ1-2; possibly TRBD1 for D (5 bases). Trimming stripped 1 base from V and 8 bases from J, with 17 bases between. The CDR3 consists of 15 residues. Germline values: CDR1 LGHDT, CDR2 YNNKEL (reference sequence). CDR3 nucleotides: TGTGCCAGCAGCCAAGGCAGGGCAACCCCGCGGGGCTACACCTTC. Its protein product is CASSQGRATPRGYTF.

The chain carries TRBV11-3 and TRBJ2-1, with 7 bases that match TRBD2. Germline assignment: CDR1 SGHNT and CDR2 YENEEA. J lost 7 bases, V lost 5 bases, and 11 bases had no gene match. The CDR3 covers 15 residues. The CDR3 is CASSPPGLKKNEQFF. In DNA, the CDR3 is TGTGCCAGCAGCCCCCCGGGACTAAAGAAAAATGAGCAGTTCTTC.

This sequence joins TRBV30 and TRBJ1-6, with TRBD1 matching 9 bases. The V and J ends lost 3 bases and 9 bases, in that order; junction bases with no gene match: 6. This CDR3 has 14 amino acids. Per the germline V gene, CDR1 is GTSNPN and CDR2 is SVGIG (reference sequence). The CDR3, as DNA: TGTGCCTGGAGCGGGACAGGGAATCGTTCACCCCTCCACTTT. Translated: CAWSGTGNRSPLHF.

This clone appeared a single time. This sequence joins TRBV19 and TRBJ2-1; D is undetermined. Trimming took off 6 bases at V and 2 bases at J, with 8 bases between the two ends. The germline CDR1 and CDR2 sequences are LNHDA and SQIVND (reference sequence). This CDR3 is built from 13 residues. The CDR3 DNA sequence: TGTGCCAGTAGAGACGGAGCCTACAATGAGCAGTTCTTC. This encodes CASRDGAYNEQFF.

The CDR3 region is CASSISYASSYEQYF. In DNA, the CDR3 is TGTGCCAGTAGTATAAGCTACGCTTCCTCCTACGAGCAGTACTTC. The chain carries TRBV19 and TRBJ2-7; no definite D call. V was pared by 2 bases and J by 0 bases, with 11 bases between. The germline V gene encodes CDR1 LNHDA and CDR2 SQIVND (reference sequence). The CDR3 sequence is 15 residues long.